This T cell receptor (beta chain) was found in a study of CXCR3-negative and CXCR3-positive naive CD8 T cells (dated by TCRdb to about 2019). At the level of the whole study: About 150 million TRB reads were obtained in total, roughly 1.5 +/- 0.3 million reads per library. For the TRBV-TRBJ cluster analysis, the naive subsets came from 5 donors, while the memory cells came from 3 donors. Data from about ten donors, pooled across two independent experiments, went into the diversity and physicochemical repertoire analyses. Study-level results and caveats: TRB CDR3s from CXCR3-positive naive cells showed higher hydrophobicity (lower Kidera factor 4), lower energy, and higher strength and volume indices than CXCR3-negative naive cells. Repertoire diversity was comparably high in both naive subsets but much lower in memory CD8+ T cells. Because CXCR3 expression was partially decreased after cryopreservation, freshly isolated PBMCs were used for most assays. Naive CXCR3-negative and CXCR3-positive cells from the same donor showed similar TRBV-TRBJ usage, whereas memory cells showed distinct patterns. Because surface CD5, which is linked to self-reactivity in mice, was comparable between the naive subsets, TCR interaction strength was also inferred from TRB CDR3 physicochemical properties.

For sequencing, a NextSeq 550 was employed. The Human TCR Profiling Kit (MiLaboratory) was used to prepare UMI-labeled 5' RACE TRB cDNA libraries. The full amount of extracted RNA was used for cDNA synthesis, and the full amount of resulting cDNA was used for PCR amplification. The libraries were made side by side, with each library going through the same number of PCR cycles. On the study's bioinformatics: With a minimum of two reads required per UMI, MIGEC and MiXCR pulled out about 50,000 +/- 9,200 unique UMI-labeled TRB cDNA molecules from each library. On average, around 40,000 +/- 10,000 functional in-frame TRB CDR3 nucleotide clonotypes lacking stop codons were found per library. After downsampling to 5000 UMI-labeled TRB molecules per sample, diversity metrics such as normalized Shannon-Wiener and Chao1 were calculated in VDJtools. VDJtools computed clonotype-size-weighted physicochemical properties of the central five CDR3 residues: interaction energy, strength, volume and Kidera factor 4. One entry per CDR3 protein sequence results from the TCRdb reprocessing of the reads, with DNA left out. It is TCRdb's table, rather than the study itself, that gives the V and J calls and clone size. The sample table on file contains around 80,000 distinct CDR3 sequences. Roughly 0.59% of the sample rests with the top ten.

The CDR3 starts with the cysteine, ends with the phenylalanine, and has 11 residues. No DNA has been recorded. CDR1 is given as MDHEN and CDR2 as SYDVKM, both from the germline V gene. Comment on this clonotype: Its antigen target is currently unknown.

For every CD8+ T cell subset, 250,000 to 300,000 cells were flow-sorted straight into RLT lysis buffer, and each subset was sorted in triplicate. To keep memory contaminants out, a stringent definition of naive CD8+ T cells was applied: CD45RO-CCR7+CD27+CD95-. Using standard density gradient centrifugation, peripheral blood mononuclear cells were isolated from buffy coats. A FACSAria III was used to flow-sort naive CXCR3-negative and CXCR3-positive CD8+ T cells. Total RNA was extracted from sorted cells with an RNeasy Mini Kit. This chain joins TRBV28 to TRBJ2-7; TCRdb reports TRBD1, a call that lacks DNA to check it against. This TCR derives from a human donor in good health. Some clones in this sample may be carry-over from other donors' samples. The specimen sequenced was naive CXCR3+ CD8+ T cells from blood. The meaning of the sample's cell subset or site label: CD45RO-CCR7+CD27+CD95- naive CD8+ T cells expressing CXCR3 (TNR3+). The CDR3 protein sequence reads: CASTLRDRAYF.